Reported below is one TCR beta chain. The antigen is undetermined. This specimen comes from a study of CD8+CD57+ T cells in acquired aplastic anemia. For the study at large: Sorted CD4+ and CD8+ cells gave a mean 3.2 ug DNA, range roughly 0.2 to 27.4 ug. General study findings and limits: Significance was not reached for CD8+ Simpson's diversity between patients and controls. Patients shared about 30 CD8+ CDR3 sequences with controls.

Previously, flow cytometry had revealed CD8+CD57+ cell expansion in the patients chosen for sequencing. By the time of blood sampling, patients had still received no therapy. Genomic DNA constituted the template upon which TCR beta VDJ and CDR3 profiling was performed. TCRdb itself ran the reads through MiXCR, one entry per CDR3 protein. This sample has about 200,000 distinct CDR3 sequences; 65% occur once, and the top ten carry under 60%. The clonotype originates from a human donor with aplastic anemia. The material sequenced was sorted CD4+, CD8+, or CD8+CD57+ T cells (not recorded which) from PBMCs.

CDR3 sequence reads: CASSHRLAGAGTDTQYF. The CDR3 DNA follows: TGCGCCAGCAGCCACCGACTAGCGGGGGCCGGCACAGATACGCAGTATTTT. V is TRBV5-1 and J is TRBJ2-3; 12 bases fit TRBD2. Germline V gene sequence: CDR1 SGHRS, CDR2 YFSETQ. The trim removed 4 bases at V and 1 base at J, leaving 7 bases unmatched. CDR3 size: 17 residues.